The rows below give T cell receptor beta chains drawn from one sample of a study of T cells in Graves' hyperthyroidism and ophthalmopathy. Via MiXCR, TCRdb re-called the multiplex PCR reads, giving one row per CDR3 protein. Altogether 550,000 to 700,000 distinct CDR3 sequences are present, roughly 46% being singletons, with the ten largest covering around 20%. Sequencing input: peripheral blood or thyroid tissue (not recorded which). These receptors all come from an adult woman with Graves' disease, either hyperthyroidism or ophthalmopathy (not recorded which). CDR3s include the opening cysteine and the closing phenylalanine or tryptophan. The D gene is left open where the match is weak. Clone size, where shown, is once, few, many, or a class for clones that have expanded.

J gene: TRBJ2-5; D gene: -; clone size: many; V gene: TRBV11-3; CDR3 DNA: TGTGCCAGCAGATCTACAGGGGCGGGAGACCAAGAGACCCAGTACTTC; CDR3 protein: CASRSTGAGDQETQYF
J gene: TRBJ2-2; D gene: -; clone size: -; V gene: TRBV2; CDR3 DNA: TGTGCCAGCACCACGGGAGTGGGCGGGGAGCTGTTTTTT; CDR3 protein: CASTTGVGGELFF
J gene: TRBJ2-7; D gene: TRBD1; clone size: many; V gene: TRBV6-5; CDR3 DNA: TGTGCCAGCAGCTTGAAGAACAGGGGCGAGCAGTACTTC; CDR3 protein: CASSLKNRGEQYF
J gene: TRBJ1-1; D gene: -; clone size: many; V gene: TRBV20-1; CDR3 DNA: TGCAGTGCTAGAGATGGGCCGAGGGGTGAAGCTTTCTTT; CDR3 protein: CSARDGPRGEAFF
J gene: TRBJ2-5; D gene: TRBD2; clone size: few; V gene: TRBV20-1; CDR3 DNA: TGCAGTGCTAGTGCTGGGAGGGTGACCCAGTACTTC; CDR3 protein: CSASAGRVTQYF
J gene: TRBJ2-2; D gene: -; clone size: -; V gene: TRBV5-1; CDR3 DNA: TGCGCCAGCAGCTTGGCCGGACACACCGGGGAGCTGTTTTTT; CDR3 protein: CASSLAGHTGELFF
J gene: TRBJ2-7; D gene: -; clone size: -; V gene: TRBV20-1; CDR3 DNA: TGCAGTGCCCCCCCCCCCTCATCCCTTGGGGGCGAGCAGTACTTC; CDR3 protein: CSAPPPSSLGGEQYF
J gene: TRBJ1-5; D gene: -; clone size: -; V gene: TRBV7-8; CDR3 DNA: TGTGCCAGCAGCTTACGACAGGCGCGACAGCCCCAGCATTTT; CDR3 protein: CASSLRQARQPQHF
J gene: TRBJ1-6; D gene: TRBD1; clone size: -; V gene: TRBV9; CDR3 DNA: TGTGCCACCCCCTCCGGGACAGCAGATTCACCCCTCCACTTT; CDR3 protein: CATPSGTADSPLHF
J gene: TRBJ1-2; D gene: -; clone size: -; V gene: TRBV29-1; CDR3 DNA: TGCAGCGTTGTGGGAGGGATCGGTTATGGCTACACCTTC; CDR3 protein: CSVVGGIGYGYTF
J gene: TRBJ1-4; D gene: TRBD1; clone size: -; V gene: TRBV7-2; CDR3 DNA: TGTGCCAGCAGCCCGGGACAGGTTCGGGAAAAACTGTTTTTT; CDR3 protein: CASSPGQVREKLFF
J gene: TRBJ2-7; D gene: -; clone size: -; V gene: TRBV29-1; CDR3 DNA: TGCAGCGTTGATACAGGGATAGAGCAGTACTTC; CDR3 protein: CSVDTGIEQYF
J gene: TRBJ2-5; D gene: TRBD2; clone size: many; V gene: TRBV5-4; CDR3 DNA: TGTGCCAGCAGCTTACGGGGGGTGGAGACCCAGTACTTC; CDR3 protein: CASSLRGVETQYF
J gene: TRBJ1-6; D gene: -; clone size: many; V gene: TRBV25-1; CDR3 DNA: TGTGCCAGCAGTGAATATGCAGGGCGGGGTTCACCCCTCCACTTT; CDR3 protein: CASSEYAGRGSPLHF
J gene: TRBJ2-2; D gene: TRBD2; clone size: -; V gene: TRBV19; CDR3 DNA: TGTGCCAGTAGTCTCCCGGGACTAGCGAGGGGCGGGGAGCTGTTTTTT; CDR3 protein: CASSLPGLARGGELFF
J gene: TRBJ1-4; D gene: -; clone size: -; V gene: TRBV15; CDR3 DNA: TGTGCCACCAGCAGAGATCGCGGCAGCCCAGCTAATGAAAAACTGTTTTTT; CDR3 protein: CATSRDRGSPANEKLFF
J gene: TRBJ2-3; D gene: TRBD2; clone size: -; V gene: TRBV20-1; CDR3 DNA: TGCAGTGCTAACGACGTAGCGGGAGGTGGGGATACGCAGTATTTT; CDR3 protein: CSANDVAGGGDTQYF
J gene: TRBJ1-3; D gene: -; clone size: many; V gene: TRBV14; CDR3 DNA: TGTGCCAGCAGTCGGGCCTCTGGGACCATATATTTT; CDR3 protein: CASSRASGTIYF
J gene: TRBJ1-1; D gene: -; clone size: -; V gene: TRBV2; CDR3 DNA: TGTGCCAGCAGGGAGGTACAGGATGAAGCTTTCTTT; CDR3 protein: CASREVQDEAFF
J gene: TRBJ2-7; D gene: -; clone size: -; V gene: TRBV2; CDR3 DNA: TGTGCCAGCAGTGAAGCGGCGGGTACCCTCAACGAGCAGTACTTC; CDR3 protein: CASSEAAGTLNEQYF
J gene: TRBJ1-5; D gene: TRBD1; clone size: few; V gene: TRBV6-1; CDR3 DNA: TGTGCCAGCAGTCAGGGGGGGGTGAACAGGGGTTATCAGCCCCAGCATTTT; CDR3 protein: CASSQGGVNRGYQPQHF
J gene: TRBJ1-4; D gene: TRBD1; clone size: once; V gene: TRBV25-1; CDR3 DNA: TGTGCCAGCAGTGCCTCCGGGACAGGGACCAATGAAAAACTGTTTTTT; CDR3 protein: CASSASGTGTNEKLFF
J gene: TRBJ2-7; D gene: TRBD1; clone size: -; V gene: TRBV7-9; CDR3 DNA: TGTGCCAGCAGTGGGACAGGGGTGGGCGAGCAGTACTTC; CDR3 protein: CASSGTGVGEQYF
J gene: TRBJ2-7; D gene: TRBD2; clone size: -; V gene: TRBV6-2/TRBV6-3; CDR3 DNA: TGTGCCATTTCGAGGGGGCGGGAGGGCGACGAGCAGTACTTC; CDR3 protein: CAISRGREGDEQYF
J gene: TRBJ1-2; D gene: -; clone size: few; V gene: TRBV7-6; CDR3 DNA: TGCGCCAGCAGCTTAGTGATGCAATCCAGGGATTCCTATGACTACACCTTC; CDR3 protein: CASSLVMQSRDSYDYTF
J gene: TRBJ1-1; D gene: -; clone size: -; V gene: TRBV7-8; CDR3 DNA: TGTGCCAGCAGCTTAGCCGGGACCTGGAGAGTAATGAACACTGAAGCTTTCTTT; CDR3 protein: CASSLAGTWRVMNTEAFF
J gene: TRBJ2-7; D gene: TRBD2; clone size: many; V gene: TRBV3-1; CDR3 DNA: TGTGCCAGCAGCCCCACCCGACTAGCGGGAGAGGGGGAGCAGTACTTC; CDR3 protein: CASSPTRLAGEGEQYF